The rows below give T cell receptor beta chains drawn from one sample of a study of neurological immune-mediated disorders. TCRdb processed the 5' RACE reads anew with MiXCR; each CDR3 protein has one entry. The sample has roughly 57,000 distinct CDR3 sequences, approximately 25% seen once; the top ten hold about 4.9%. Material for sequencing was PBMCs. Source of these receptors: a man aged 55 to 70 with HTLV-1-associated myelopathy (HAM/TSP). Both conserved end residues are part of each CDR3. The D gene is left open where the match is weak. Part of the rows lack a size; the others show once, few, many or a class for expanded clones.

clone_size j_call v_call d_call cdr3_nt cdr3_aa
few TRBJ2-3 TRBV12-3/TRBV12-4 . TGTGCCAGCAGTCGAAAAGCAAGCACAGATACGCAGTATTTT CASSRKASTDTQYF
many TRBJ1-5 TRBV5-1 . TGCGCCAGCAGTCGCGATACCAATCAGCCCCAGCATTTT CASSRDTNQPQHF
many TRBJ2-1 TRBV20-1 TRBD1 TGCAGTGCAACAGGGGGCAAGGGTGAGCAGTTCTTC CSATGGKGEQFF
many TRBJ2-7 TRBV28 TRBD1 TGTGCCAGCAAAAGGACAGGCACCTACGAGCAGTACTTC CASKRTGTYEQYF
. TRBJ2-2 TRBV20-1 TRBD2 TGCAGTGCTAGTTCCCTAGCGGGGAGAAAAACCGGGGAGCTGTTTTTT CSASSLAGRKTGELFF
. TRBJ2-1 TRBV5-1 TRBD2 TGCGCCAGCAGCTTGGGCGGGAGGGCCCGGGATGAGCAGTTCTTC CASSLGGRARDEQFF
. TRBJ2-1 TRBV11-2 . TGTGCCAGCAGCCCCTCGGGACCCCTCGACAATGAGCAGTTCTTC CASSPSGPLDNEQFF
. TRBJ2-5 TRBV20-1 . TGCAGTGCTAGACCCTTGCATATGGTTACCCGCGAGACCCAGTACTTC CSARPLHMVTRETQYF
. TRBJ1-2 TRBV29-1 TRBD1 TGCAGCGCCGTCAAGACAGGGAGTGATGGCTACACCTTC CSAVKTGSDGYTF
many TRBJ1-1 TRBV5-1 . TGCGCCAGCAGCTTGAACCAAAAGGGACCGGGTTTCTTT CASSLNQKGPGFF
many TRBJ2-7 TRBV10-3 . TGTGCCATCAGTGACTATGAAGACGAGCAGTACTTC CAISDYEDEQYF
few TRBJ1-2 TRBV3-1 TRBD1 TGTGCCAGCAGCCACTTGGGTACAGGGGTAGGCGGCTACACCTTC CASSHLGTGVGGYTF
. TRBJ2-1 TRBV5-1 . TGCGCCAGCAGCCCCTCGTTTGATGAGCAGTTCTTC CASSPSFDEQFF
many TRBJ2-3 TRBV28 . TGTGCCAGCAGGGGGGTTGGGGGACGTACAGATACGCAGTATTTT CASRGVGGRTDTQYF
. TRBJ2-5 TRBV3-1 TRBD2 TGTGCCAGCAGCCCCTACGGGAGGGGGGGGCAAGAGACCCAGTACTTC CASSPYGRGGQETQYF
. TRBJ2-3 TRBV7-9 TRBD2 TGTGCCAGCATGAGGGGCTCGCTTCTAGCGGGAGTGGGCACAGATACGCAGTATTTT CASMRGSLLAGVGTDTQYF
once TRBJ1-3 TRBV6-6 TRBD1 TGTGCCAGCAGAAGGGGGGGACAGGGACCCCCTGGAAACACCATAAATTTT CASRRGGQGPPGNTINF
once TRBJ2-5 TRBV24-1 . TGTGCCACCAGTGCTGTTGACAGCCAACAAGAGACCCAGTACTTC CATSAVDSQQETQYF
. TRBJ2-1 TRBV12-3/TRBV12-4 . TGTGTCAGCAGTCCGAGTGGGGCACGGTCTCCCTACAATGAGCAGTTCTTC CVSSPSGARSPYNEQFF
few TRBJ2-5 TRBV11-2 TRBD2 TGTGCCAGCAGTTCTCCGGGACTACTAGAGACCCAGTACTTC CASSSPGLLETQYF
. TRBJ2-7 TRBV7-8 . TGTGCCAACAGCTTAAAGGTCACCCTTTTTAACGAGCAGTACTTC CANSLKVTLFNEQYF
many TRBJ1-3 TRBV5-1 . TGCGCCAGCAGCCCCGCCGGGACCGATGGAAACACCATATATTTT CASSPAGTDGNTIYF
few TRBJ2-2 TRBV7-3 TRBD2 TGTGCCAGCAGCCTCACTAGCGACACCGGGGAGCTGTTTTTT CASSLTSDTGELFF
many TRBJ1-5 TRBV18 TRBD1 TGTGCCAGCTCACCAACAGGGGGTACTCAGCCCCAGCATTTT CASSPTGGTQPQHF
many TRBJ2-2 TRBV29-1 TRBD1 TGCAGCGCAACCCCCGGAGACAGGGGAACCGGGGAGCTGTTTTTT CSATPGDRGTGELFF
. TRBJ2-1 TRBV2 TRBD1 TGTGCCAGCAGATACAGGACAGGGGGCAATTCCTATGAGCAGTTCTTC CASRYRTGGNSYEQFF
many TRBJ2-5 TRBV2 . TGTGCCAGCAAGACCATAGGGGACCAAGAGACCCAGTACTTC CASKTIGDQETQYF
many TRBJ1-5 TRBV20-1 . TGCAGTGCGTTGACAGGAAGCAATCAGCCCCAGCATTTT CSALTGSNQPQHF
. TRBJ2-7 TRBV12-5 . TGTGCTAGTGGTCGGCAAGGACAGATCGGAGCCTACGAGCAGTACTTC CASGRQGQIGAYEQYF
. TRBJ2-7 TRBV20-1 . TGCAGTGCTAGCTCCGGGGGTTCCTACGAGCAGTACTTC CSASSGGSYEQYF
. TRBJ1-1 TRBV5-1 . TGCGCCAGCAGCTCACGGGCTCACACTGAAGCTTTCTTT CASSSRAHTEAFF
. TRBJ1-2 TRBV19 TRBD1 TGTGCCAGTAGTAGACAGGGGCCGGCCTATGGCTACACCTTC CASSRQGPAYGYTF
many TRBJ2-2 TRBV5-1 . TGCGCCAGCAGCAGACGCCCCCGGAACACCGGGGAGCTGTTTTTT CASSRRPRNTGELFF
many TRBJ2-5 TRBV2 . TGTGCCAGCAAGAGTCTCCAAGAGACCCAGTACTTC CASKSLQETQYF
many TRBJ1-1 TRBV20-1 TRBD1 TGCAGTGCTAAGAGGGGGGGACAGGGTGGCACTGAAGCTTTCTTT CSAKRGGQGGTEAFF
. TRBJ2-7 TRBV12-3/TRBV12-4 TRBD1 TGTGCCAGCACCCCGGACAGGGGATTCGAGCAGTACTTC CASTPDRGFEQYF
many TRBJ1-1 TRBV12-3/TRBV12-4 . TGTGCCAGCAGCCCTACAGTGAACACTGAAGCTTTCTTT CASSPTVNTEAFF
. TRBJ2-1 TRBV6-5 . TGTGCCAGCAGTTACTCGGATGGAAGCTCCTACAATGAGCAGTTCTTC CASSYSDGSSYNEQFF
many TRBJ2-1 TRBV5-1 . TGCGCCAGCAGCCTAGACTGGGGAGGAGAGCAGTTCTTC CASSLDWGGEQFF
many TRBJ1-1 TRBV29-1 . TGCAGCGCTACACAGGGTAGGACTGAAGCTTTCTTT CSATQGRTEAFF
many TRBJ2-1 TRBV7-9 . TGTGCCAGCAGCTTTCCAGGATCACCCTACAATGAGCAGTTCTTC CASSFPGSPYNEQFF
many TRBJ2-1 TRBV12-3/TRBV12-4 TRBD2 TGTGCCAGCAGTTTGGGATCTAGCGGCTCCTACAATGAGCAGTTCTTC CASSLGSSGSYNEQFF
many TRBJ2-7 TRBV7-6 . TGTGCCAGCAGCTTAGATCCAGGAAAACCTTTCTACGAGCAGTACTTC CASSLDPGKPFYEQYF
many TRBJ2-1 TRBV28 . TGTGCCAGCAGTTTCCCCCGGGACACACTGTCGAATGAGCAGTTCTTC CASSFPRDTLSNEQFF
many TRBJ2-6 TRBV2 . TGTGCCAGCAGTGTTTGGGGATCCGGGGCCAACGTCCTGACTTTC CASSVWGSGANVLTF
many TRBJ1-2 TRBV12-3/TRBV12-4 . TGTGCCAGCCGGGGGCCAGGTGACCGTTATGGCTACACCTTC CASRGPGDRYGYTF
many TRBJ2-7 TRBV5-1 . TGCGCCAGCAGCTCCAAAGGGCGGCAGACTTCCTACGAGCAGTACTTC CASSSKGRQTSYEQYF
. TRBJ2-1 TRBV9 TRBD2 TGTGCCAGCAGAGATCTAGCGGGATTGGATGAGCAGTTCTTC CASRDLAGLDEQFF
many TRBJ1-1 TRBV5-1 . TGCGCCAGCTCCCAGGTGGAGGCCGCGAACACTGAAGCTTTCTTT CASSQVEAANTEAFF
many TRBJ2-1 TRBV4-1 . TGCGCCAGCAGCCTTGAAAAGGGGCCCTACAATGAGCAGTTCTTC CASSLEKGPYNEQFF
. TRBJ2-5 TRBV15 . TGTGCCACCGCCGAGGGTACCAAAGAGACCCAGTACTTC CATAEGTKETQYF
many TRBJ1-5 TRBV12-3/TRBV12-4 TRBD1 TGTGCCAGCAGCTGGACAGGGGTAGGTCAGCCCCAGCATTTT CASSWTGVGQPQHF
many TRBJ2-3 TRBV9 TRBD2 TGTGCCAGCAGCCCCCCCGAAGGGAGGGGCCGAACTCCCACAGATACGCAGTATTTT CASSPPEGRGRTPTDTQYF
once TRBJ1-1 TRBV28 . TGTGCCAGCAGTTTCGGGATCCTTATGAACACTGAAGCTTTCTTT CASSFGILMNTEAFF
once TRBJ2-5 TRBV5-1 . TGCGCCAGCAGCTTGGTTCTGGGGGAGACCCAGTACTTC CASSLVLGETQYF
many TRBJ2-5 TRBV20-1 . TGCAGTGCTACCCCCCCGTTTATCGGTCAAGAGACCCAGTACTTC CSATPPFIGQETQYF
many TRBJ2-2 TRBV29-1 TRBD2 TGCAGCGTCCTATCCCCATTCACTAGCGGGAAAAACACCGGGGAGCTGTTTTTT CSVLSPFTSGKNTGELFF